This is a list of T cell receptor beta chains from one sample in a study of Ad26.COV2.S vaccination and SARS-CoV-2 variants. The table came from immunoSEQ multiplex PCR; TCRdb's copy has only in-frame clones and leaves some out. The sample has 350,000 to 500,000 clones, roughly 91% seen once. Sequenced here: peripheral blood, sampled in a trial of Ad26.COV2.S vaccine versus placebo. The source of these receptors is a person between 18 and 65 years old who received the Ad26.COV2.S COVID-19 vaccine or a placebo. CDR3s leave out the opening cysteine and the closing phenylalanine or tryptophan. Only part of the rows carry a size: once, few, many, or a class if the clone is expanded.

v_call	clone_size	j_call	cdr3_aa
TRBV24-1	NA	TRBJ1-5	ATSEGTSSNQPQH
TRBV12-1	NA	TRBJ2-2	ASSLDRGGGLGELF
TRBV5-1	NA	TRBJ2-7	ASSLGQGYREQY
TRBV19	NA	TRBJ1-5	ASRNDGWDQPQH
TRBV30	NA	TRBJ2-1	AWGNGDPQRNEQF
TRBV28	NA	TRBJ1-3	ASRSGNTIY
TRBV10-2	NA	TRBJ1-5	ASSDPGTGVSNQPQH
TRBV19	NA	TRBJ1-5	ASSGRGVGDQPQH
TRBV19	NA	TRBJ2-2	ASRGTSGNRATGELF
TRBV28	NA	TRBJ1-4	ASSLRGWGSTNEKLF
TRBV5-4	NA	TRBJ2-1	ASSPNPGLADNEQF
TRBV7-9	once	TRBJ2-1	ASSHPSAPSYNEQF
TRBV5-4	NA	TRBJ2-5	ASTLAGRPETQY
TRBV5-1	few	TRBJ2-2	ASGVNLQGPNTGELF
TRBV29-1	NA	TRBJ2-1	SVGASGSDEQF
TRBV28	NA	TRBJ1-1	ASSLAVSTEAF
TRBV27	NA	TRBJ2-5	ASSFQGRGQETQY
TRBV19	NA	TRBJ2-5	ASSFERETQY
TRBV6-5	NA	TRBJ2-1	ASSRGHGTINEQF
TRBV29-1	NA	TRBJ1-2	SVLTGGDGYT
TRBV2	NA	TRBJ2-4	ASSSSPSIQY
TRBV7-7	once	TRBJ2-1	ASSLKGNNEQF
TRBV6-2/TRBV6-3	NA	TRBJ1-5	ASSRDQAPSNQPQH
TRBV6-2/TRBV6-3	NA	TRBJ2-3	ASSLSTDTQY
TRBV5-1	NA	TRBJ2-3	ASSSGQASTDTQY
TRBV2	NA	TRBJ1-1	ASTSMRATEAF
TRBV19	NA	TRBJ2-1	ASSIDLSGSWNEQF
TRBV5-1	NA	TRBJ1-6	ASSFDPNSPLH
TRBV28	NA	TRBJ1-2	ASSGYRDRVYGYT
TRBV5-4	NA	TRBJ2-5	ASSLMSGTQTQY
TRBV28	once	TRBJ2-3	ASSPRDTQY
TRBV28	NA	TRBJ1-5	ASSFRTGGIQPQH
TRBV4-2	NA	TRBJ2-5	ASSQDGRGETQY
TRBV18	NA	TRBJ2-1	ASSLAGSLYNEQF
TRBV9	NA	TRBJ1-6	ASSVGQGGNSPLH
TRBV7-8	NA	TRBJ2-7	ASGDSGRIDYEQY
TRBV6-2/TRBV6-3	NA	TRBJ2-7	ASSWTRSYEQY
TRBV7-9	NA	TRBJ2-7	ASSSRAGQGDYEQY
TRBV6-5	NA	TRBJ2-7	ASSLTQGYEQY
TRBV28	NA	TRBJ1-1	ASTPGGQYEAF
TRBV9	NA	TRBJ2-1	ASSVALGGGPYNEQF
TRBV4-2	NA	TRBJ2-1	ASSPQTSGQYNEQF
TRBV5-1	NA	TRBJ2-1	ASSSTSWTGYNEQF
TRBV5-5	NA	TRBJ1-1	ASSWGPRGGTEAF
TRBV9	NA	TRBJ2-5	ASSPRTTQETQY
TRBV2	NA	TRBJ1-5	ASTLGTGNSNQPQH